The T cell receptor beta chain described here comes from a study of OX40 agonist ivuxolimab in advanced cancers. Assay used: immunoSEQ multiplex PCR; TCRdb lists only in-frame clones, some missing. The sample lists about 52,000 clones, 94% occurring once. Worth noting for this clone: What it binds is not known.

V was pared by 5 bases and J by 7 bases, with 13 bases between. This CDR3 is 13 amino acids long. Germline CDR1 reads SEHNR; CDR2 reads FQNEAQ (reference sequence). Study conclusions and caveats: CD8+ T cells showed, on average, more clonal expansion than CD4+ cells.

The chain combines TRBV7-9 with TRBJ2-3; D is unresolved. The sequencing used CD4+ or CD8+ T cells sorted from blood, collected in a trial of the OX40 agonist ivuxolimab. The TCR comes from an adult with an advanced solid tumor such as melanoma, head and neck, liver or kidney cancer. CDR3 nucleotide sequence: TGTGCCAGCAGCCCGACGAGTTGGTATACGCAGTATTTT. This sequence encodes CASSPTSWYTQYF.